The present entry profiles one TCR beta chain with its context. Using immunoSEQ multiplex PCR, the repertoire was profiled, and TCRdb retains in-frame clones only, with some absent. The sample holds about 120,000 clones, 85% to 90% seen once. The data are from a study of T cell responses to AZD1222 COVID-19 vaccine. The ends lost 7 bases at V and 4 bases at J; junction bases unmatched: 6. The CDR3 covers 14 residues. The germline V gene has CDR1 SGHRS and CDR2 YFSETQ. The genes are TRBV5-1 and TRBJ1-1; 11 bases map to TRBD1. The source is an adult who received the AZD1222 COVID-19 vaccine. Source: peripheral blood, taken 28 days after the second AZD1222 dose. The CDR3 loop reads CASGGQGGRTEAFF. In DNA form, the CDR3 reads TGCGCCAGCGGGGGACAGGGGGGACGCACTGAAGCTTTCTTT.